These 17 T cell receptor beta chains came from one sample sequenced in a study of vaccination and CD4 T cells after COVID-19. Antigen specificity for these receptors is unknown. Cultured CD4+ T cell DNA underwent sequencing with the Oncomine TCR Beta short-read assay. MiXCR was run by TCRdb on the PCR reads, yielding one entry per CDR3 protein. The table lists fewer than 15,000 distinct CDR3 sequences, 30% of them singletons. This sample's treatment: approximately 9-day PBMC culture with coronavirus spike peptide pools or control peptides (ViraFEST assay). The sequencing input was cultured CD4+ T cells from blood. The receptors come from a human donor with COVID-19.

This clonotype occurred a few times. The V and J genes are TRBV11-2 and TRBJ2-2; D is unresolved. The ends were cut back, 2 bases at V and 5 bases at J, with 9 bases in the middle. The CDR3 contains 14 residues. The germline gives CDR1 SGHAT, CDR2 FQNNGV. The CDR3 here is CASSLRPKTGELFF. DNA for the CDR3: TGTGCCAGCAGCTTACGCCCCAAGACCGGGGAGCTGTTTTTT.

This chain connects TRBV5-1 to TRBJ2-2; D is possibly TRBD1 (6 bases). Trimming removed 5 bases from V and 4 bases from J, with 12 bases in between. The CDR3 totals 14 residues. Germline V gives CDR1 SGHRS, CDR2 YFSETQ. CDR3 in DNA: TGCGCCAGCAGTCGGGACATTTCCACCGGGGAGCTGTTTTTT. This codes for CASSRDISTGELFF.

This clonotype was seen more than once but under ten times. This chain links TRBV10-3 with TRBJ2-5; D not certain. The CDR3 sequence is 12 residues long. The V and J ends lost 4 bases and 4 bases respectively, with 7 bases between them. Germline values: CDR1 ENHRY, CDR2 SYGVKD. For the CDR3, the DNA is TGTGCCATCAGTGCCGAGCCAGAGACCCAGTACTTC. Protein product: CAISAEPETQYF.

The chain has TRBV7-2 and TRBJ2-7; tentative D call: TRBD1 (5 bases). Between the trimmed V and J ends, which lost 5 bases and 2 bases, there was a span of 16 bases. The CDR3 has 15 residues. Germline assignment: CDR1 SGHTA and CDR2 FQGNSA. The CDR3 bases are TGTGCCAGCAGCCCCTACCCTCAGACAGCCTACGAGCAGTACTTC. Translated: CASSPYPQTAYEQYF.

This clonotype came up a few times. J is TRBJ2-3 and V is TRBV7-2; D ambiguous. Germline CDR1 SGHTA, CDR2 FQGNSA. The CDR3 sequence is 13 residues long. V was cut by 5 bases and J by 4 bases, with 10 bases left in between. The CDR3 here is CASSHAKADTQYF. DNA for the CDR3: TGTGCCAGCAGCCATGCAAAGGCAGATACGCAGTATTTT.

The chain has TRBV27 and TRBJ2-2; weak D call: TRBD2 (5 bases). The germline V gene encodes CDR1 MNHEY and CDR2 SMNVEV (reference sequence). CDR3 length: 18 amino acids. Trimming removed 6 bases from V and 3 bases from J, with 23 bases in between. The CDR3 is CASSSFAPRTRDTGELFF. DNA for the CDR3: TGTGCCAGCAGCTCATTTGCGCCACGGACGAGGGACACCGGGGAGCTGTTTTTT.

V gene TRBV5-1 combines with J gene TRBJ1-6, with unresolved D. Between the trimmed V and J ends, which lost 0 bases and 0 bases, there was a span of 10 bases. Per germline, CDR1 SGHRS and CDR2 YFSETQ. The CDR3 extends over 17 amino acids. The CDR3 nucleotides are TGCGCCAGCAGCTTGGGGCCGGAGAGCTCCTATAATTCACCCCTCCACTTT. Its protein is CASSLGPESSYNSPLHF. Filled out from reference TRBV5-1 and TRBJ1-6, the complete variable domain reads KAGVTQTPRYLIKTRGQQVTLSCSPISGHRSVSWYQQTPGQGLQFLFEYFSETQRNKGNFPGRFSGRQFSNSRSEMNVSTLELGDSALYLCASSLGPESSYNSPLHFGNGTRLTVT.

V gene TRBV12-3 or TRBV12-4 combines with J gene TRBJ1-2; D gene ambiguous. The CDR3 sequence is 14 residues long. V was trimmed by 3 bases and J by 3 bases, leaving 11 bases between them. The CDR3 nucleotides are TGTGCCAGCAGTTTCGACGGGAGGGACTATGGCTACACCTTC. This sequence encodes CASSFDGRDYGYTF.

This chain connects TRBV28 to TRBJ2-1; TRBD1 agrees at 8 bases. Germline V gives CDR1 MDHEN, CDR2 SYDVKM. V lost 2 bases and J lost 3; bases outside the gene matches: 3. This CDR3 is 15 amino acids long. CDR3 residues: CASSLNGQGYNEQFF. Written as DNA, the CDR3 is TGTGCCAGCAGTTTAAACGGACAGGGCTACAATGAGCAGTTCTTC.

This clonotype was found a few times. The V and J genes are TRBV7-2 and TRBJ1-2, with D perhaps TRBD1 (5 bases). The CDR3 extends over 12 amino acids. V gave up 5 bases and J gave up 4 bases, with 8 bases separating them. CDR1 SGHTA and CDR2 FQGNSA come from the germline V gene. The CDR3 sequence: CASSPGRYGYTF. The CDR3 DNA is TGTGCCAGCAGCCCGGGACGCTATGGCTACACCTTC.

The CDR3 here is CASSLVRGQETQYF. In nucleotides, the CDR3 is TGTGCCAGCAGCTTAGTTCGCGGGCAAGAGACCCAGTACTTC. The chain carries TRBV7-2 and TRBJ2-5; D perhaps matches TRBD2 (5 bases). The germline CDR1 and CDR2 sequences are SGHTA and FQGNSA. The CDR3 contains 14 residues. Trimming cost V 1 base and J 2 bases, with 8 bases left between them.

For this clonotype: Germline is not matched at one junction end, which may reflect a read error. The rearrangement joins TRBV2 to TRBJ1-2; D unclear. Germline CDR1 reads SNHLY; CDR2 reads FYNNEI. The CDR3 totals 13 residues. The CDR3 is CVSTGIPNYGYTF. CDR3 sequence (DNA): TGTGTCAGCACGGGCATCCCGAACTATGGCTACACCTTC.

The chain's CDR3 is CASSLAGGQGVEKLFF. The CDR3 coding sequence is TGCGCCAGCAGCTTGGCCGGGGGACAGGGTGTGGAGAAACTGTTTTTT. The V call is TRBV5-1, the J call TRBJ1-4, with TRBD1 identical over 9 bases. There are 16 residues in the CDR3. Germline V gene data show CDR1 as SGHRS and CDR2 as YFSETQ. With V trimmed by 0 bases and J by 11 bases, 11 bases remained unmatched.

The V and J genes are TRBV2 and TRBJ1-5; TRBD1 agrees at 9 bases. This CDR3 has 15 amino acids. From germline, CDR1 is SNHLY and CDR2 FYNNEI. V lost 7 bases to trimming and J lost 2 bases; unmatched junction nucleotides: 6. CDR3 in amino acids: CASMGTGRGNQPQHF. In DNA form, the CDR3 reads TGTGCCAGCATGGGGACAGGGCGTGGCAATCAGCCCCAGCATTTT.

The chain recombines TRBV20-1 with TRBJ1-4; 7 nucleotides agree with TRBD1. CDR1 is DFQATT and CDR2 is SNEGSKA in the germline V gene (reference sequence). This CDR3 contains 13 residues. J was trimmed by 5 bases and V by 5 bases; bases with no gene match: 5. CDR3 nucleotide sequence: TGCAGTGCTCTCCGGGACAGAAATGAAAAACTGTTTTTT. This codes for CSALRDRNEKLFF.

The rearrangement joins TRBV7-8 to TRBJ2-1, with D tentatively TRBD1 (6 bases). V shed 4 bases and J shed 9 bases, with 16 bases lying between them. Per the germline V gene, CDR1 is SGHVS and CDR2 is FQNEAQ. This CDR3 is 14 amino acids long. DNA for the CDR3: TGTGCCAGCAGCTCACAGACCCAGGGGATTGAGCAGTTCTTC. It translates to CASSSQTQGIEQFF.

This clonotype was counted between two and nine times. The CDR3 reads CSAGEGGGVPGELFF. The DNA of the CDR3 is TGCAGTGCCGGAGAAGGGGGAGGGGTTCCCGGGGAGCTGTTTTTT. The chain is built from TRBV20-1 and TRBJ2-2; tentative D call: TRBD2 (7 bases). Germline CDR1 DFQATT, CDR2 SNEGSKA (reference sequence). V lost 6 bases, J lost 6 bases, and 20 bases lay in between. The CDR3 extends over 15 amino acids.